The T cell receptor (beta chain) under discussion was sequenced for a study of T cell responses to AZD1222 COVID-19 vaccine. At the level of the study: Second-dose schedules of about 4 or about 12 weeks were combined. Notes on the study in general: After two AZD1222 doses, spike-specific TCR breadth and depth rose versus day 0. Within unmutated variant regions lay the reported targets of nearly half of spike-specific TCRs.

On this clone: Antigen unknown.

V gave up 4 bases and J gave up 4 bases, with 17 bases separating them. CDR1 SGHRS and CDR2 YFSETQ come from the germline V gene. This CDR3 has 15 residues. The table came from immunoSEQ multiplex PCR; TCRdb's copy has only in-frame clones and leaves some out. This sample has 85,000 to 120,000 clones; approximately 88% occur once, and the top ten carry approximately 15%. The chain is built from TRBV5-1 and TRBJ2-5; D unresolved. The sample in question was peripheral blood, obtained on day 0 of AZD1222 vaccination. This clonotype originated in an adult in good health. The CDR3 nucleotides read TGCGCCAGCAGCCCACCCCAGGTGGGGTCAGAGACCCAGTACTTC. It encodes CASSPPQVGSETQYF. Variable domain in full (rest from reference TRBV5-1 and TRBJ2-5): KAGVTQTPRYLIKTRGQQVTLSCSPISGHRSVSWYQQTPGQGLQFLFEYFSETQRNKGNFPGRFSGRQFSNSRSEMNVSTLELGDSALYLCASSPPQVGSETQYFGPGTRLLVL.